A selection of T cell receptor beta chains follows, all from one sample in a study of blood T cell repertoires in COVID-19. Sequencing was performed with immunoSEQ multiplex PCR; in TCRdb, only in-frame clones are kept and a portion is missing. The data hold approximately 35,000 clones, with over 75% observed a single time. Sequencing was done on a sample of peripheral blood. Receptor source: a man aged 55 to 70 with active COVID-19. CDR3s include the opening cysteine and the closing phenylalanine or tryptophan. A D gene is named only where the DNA matches it firmly. Size is stated for part of the rows, as once, few or many counts, or as a class when the clone is expanded.

>TRBV6-6|NA|TRBJ2-7|NA
TGTGCCAGCAGTTACTCGGGGCGCGGGGACGAGCAGTACTTC
CASSYSGRGDEQYF
>TRBV28|NA|TRBJ2-1|TRBD2
TGTGCCAGCAGTTTATTCTCCGGCTGGCGGGAGGGCCCGGGTGATGAGCAGTTCTTC
CASSLFSGWREGPGDEQFF
>TRBV28|NA|TRBJ2-3|TRBD2
TGTGCCAGCGGACTAGCGGAGGAGTCCACAGATACGCAGTATTTT
CASGLAEESTDTQYF
>TRBV7-3|NA|TRBJ2-7|TRBD2
TGTGCCAGCAGCTTACGGCTAGCGGGAGCCTACGAGCAGTACTTC
CASSLRLAGAYEQYF
>TRBV25-1|NA|TRBJ2-3|TRBD1
TGTGCCAGCAGTGACTCCTTTACCGGGACAGGGGATGGAGATACGCAGTATTTT
CASSDSFTGTGDGDTQYF
>TRBV2|NA|TRBJ1-5|TRBD1
TGTGCCAGCAGCGTCGCAATGGACAGGGGGCGGCGGGTCAGCAATCAGCCCCAGCATTTT
CASSVAMDRGRRVSNQPQHF
>TRBV24-1|NA|TRBJ1-5|NA
TGTGCCACCAGTGTAACTCAGGTCAATCAGCCCCAGCATTTT
CATSVTQVNQPQHF
>TRBV7-6|NA|TRBJ2-5|NA
TGTGCCAGCAGCTTAGCGCTGGCGGCCCAAGAGACCCAGTACTTC
CASSLALAAQETQYF
>TRBV18|NA|TRBJ1-1|TRBD1
TGTGCCAGCTCACGAGGACAGGACACTGAAGCTTTCTTT
CASSRGQDTEAFF
>TRBV7-2|once|TRBJ2-7|TRBD1
TGTGCCAGCAGCTTACGGGACAGTGGCTACGAGCAGTACTTC
CASSLRDSGYEQYF
>TRBV15|NA|TRBJ2-1|NA
TGTGCCACCAGCAGAGACAGGTACAATGAGCAGTTCTTC
CATSRDRYNEQFF
>TRBV12-3/TRBV12-4|NA|TRBJ1-1|NA
TGTGCCAGCAGTTTTACTATCACTGAAGCTTTCTTT
CASSFTITEAFF
>TRBV19|NA|TRBJ2-1|TRBD1
TGTGCCAGTAGTTCGGGGGGACAGGGATTAAAAAGGTACAATGAGCAGTTCTTC
CASSSGGQGLKRYNEQFF
>TRBV5-1|NA|TRBJ2-3|NA
TGCGCCAGCAGCGGCCGGGGGTTTGGAGATACGCAGTATTTT
CASSGRGFGDTQYF
>TRBV3-1/TRBV3-2|NA|TRBJ2-5|TRBD2
TGTGCCAGCAGCCAACCCCCTGGGGTTAGCGGGAGGGCCTTTGAGACCCAGTACTTC
CASSQPPGVSGRAFETQYF
>TRBV11-2|NA|TRBJ2-2|NA
TGTGCCAGCAGCTTAGCGAGGGCAGACACCGGGGAGCTGTTTTTT
CASSLARADTGELFF
>TRBV16|few|TRBJ2-3|NA
TGTGCCAGCACGAACCTGATGGGGCGGGAAAGCACAGATACGCAGTATTTT
CASTNLMGRESTDTQYF
>TRBV2|NA|TRBJ1-4|NA
TGTGCCAGCCGGGCAACTAATGAAAAACTGTTTTTT
CASRATNEKLFF
>TRBV29-1|once|TRBJ1-2|TRBD1
TGCAGCGTTGAATCAGGGGGCGCTATAAACTATGGCTACACCTTC
CSVESGGAINYGYTF
>TRBV9|NA|TRBJ2-3|TRBD2
TGTGCCAGCAGCGTGGCGGGAGGGCCTGCAGATACGCAGTATTTT
CASSVAGGPADTQYF
>TRBV19|NA|TRBJ1-2|TRBD1
TGTGCCAGTACCGTCACCCGGGACAGGGCCTATGGCTACACCTTC
CASTVTRDRAYGYTF
>TRBV11-2|once|TRBJ1-1|TRBD1
TGTGCCAGCAGCTTCCTCCCCCCGGGACAGACAGCTAACACTGAAGCTTTCTTT
CASSFLPPGQTANTEAFF
>TRBV3-1/TRBV3-2|NA|TRBJ2-5|NA
TGTGCCAGCAGCCTAAGGACCTCGCGTTCGGGAAAAGAGACCCAGTACTTC
CASSLRTSRSGKETQYF
>TRBV6-5|NA|TRBJ2-7|TRBD1
TGTGCCAGCAGGTTGACAGGGGGCTACGAGCAGTACTTC
CASRLTGGYEQYF
>TRBV12-3/TRBV12-4|NA|TRBJ1-5|TRBD1
TGTGCCTGCCGACAGGGGGCAGTTCAGCCCCAGCATTTT
CACRQGAVQPQHF
>TRBV5-1|NA|TRBJ2-2|NA
TGCGCCAGCAGCTTGGTGGCAGGGCGGAACACCGGGGAGCTGTTTTTT
CASSLVAGRNTGELFF
>TRBV7-3|NA|TRBJ2-4|TRBD2
TGTGCCAGCAGCTCCCAGACTAGCGGACAAAACATTCAGTACTTC
CASSSQTSGQNIQYF
>TRBV5-1|NA|TRBJ2-7|TRBD1
TGCGCCAGCAGCAGGGGACAGGGAGCTGGCGAGCAGTACTTC
CASSRGQGAGEQYF
>TRBV29-1|NA|TRBJ2-7|NA
TGCAGCGTTGATAACGGACGGCCTCCTAGGGGCTTC
CSVDNGRPPRGF
>TRBV10-1|NA|TRBJ2-2|TRBD2
TGCGCCAGCCCTTCTAGCGGGCCCTCGAACACCGGGGAGCTGTTTTTT
CASPSSGPSNTGELFF
>TRBV1|NA|TRBJ2-3|NA
TGCACCAGCAGCCACTCCGGACTAGCGGGCACAGATACGCAGTATTTT
CTSSHSGLAGTDTQYF
>TRBV12-5|NA|TRBJ1-5|TRBD1
TGTGCCCCCCCGGCAGGGGGCGGGTTCTTCCAGCCCCAGCATTTT
CAPPAGGGFFQPQHF
>TRBV18|NA|TRBJ2-7|TRBD2
TGTGCCAGCTCACCACCGACTAGCGGGAGTCGCTACGAGCAGTACTTC
CASSPPTSGSRYEQYF
>TRBV6-1|few|TRBJ2-7|NA
TGTGCCAGCAGTGAAGACAGTTTCTCCTACGAGCAGTACTTC
CASSEDSFSYEQYF
>TRBV13|NA|TRBJ2-1|NA
TGTGCCAGCAGCCCCTCGGGGAGGAATGAGCAGTTCTTC
CASSPSGRNEQFF
>TRBV10-3|NA|TRBJ1-5|TRBD1
TGTGCCATCGGGACAGGGGGCAATCAGCCCCAGCATTTT
CAIGTGGNQPQHF
>TRBV10-2|NA|TRBJ2-7|NA
TGCGCCAGCAGGACCAGCGCGGAGGGGTCCTACGAGCAGTACTTC
CASRTSAEGSYEQYF
>TRBV5-1|NA|TRBJ2-3|NA
TGCGCCAGCAGCTTGCTGGGACTGTCAGATACGCAGTATTTT
CASSLLGLSDTQYF
>TRBV3-1/TRBV3-2|once|TRBJ2-7|TRBD2
TGTGCCAGCAGCCAATTGGGCGGGAGACTACTGTACTTC
CASSQLGGRLLYF
>TRBV27|NA|TRBJ2-5|NA
TGTGCCAGCAGTTATGTTCGGGAGAGGAGGGAGACCCAGTACTTC
CASSYVRERRETQYF
>TRBV6-5|once|TRBJ1-1|TRBD1
TGTGCCAGCAGCGGGACAGGGAGAACTGGTGAAGCTTTCTTT
CASSGTGRTGEAFF
>TRBV7-6|NA|TRBJ1-4|NA
TGTGCCAGCAGTCAACAGACAGGAACTAATGAAAAACTGTTTTTT
CASSQQTGTNEKLFF
>TRBV7-2|NA|TRBJ1-1|NA
TGTGCCAGCCATGAAGCGGGTTCTGAAGCTTTCTTT
CASHEAGSEAFF
>TRBV19|few|TRBJ2-1|TRBD1
TGTGCCAGTAGTATAGATCTCTTTGGGACAGGGGGCGAGAACGGGCAGTTCTTC
CASSIDLFGTGGENGQFF
>TRBV28|NA|TRBJ2-7|NA
TGTGCCAGCAGTTCCAGGACTCGATCCTCCTACGAGCAGTACTTC
CASSSRTRSSYEQYF
>TRBV18|NA|TRBJ2-1|NA
TGTGCCAGCTCCCCAACGGACAATGAGCAGTTCTTC
CASSPTDNEQFF
>TRBV19|few|TRBJ2-7|NA
TGTGCCAGTAAGGGGGGGCGGACGCCCTACGAGCAGTACTTC
CASKGGRTPYEQYF
>TRBV7-8|NA|TRBJ2-6|NA
TGTGCCAGCAGCTACAGAGGGTCTGGGGCCAACGTCCTGACTTTC
CASSYRGSGANVLTF